These 32 T cell receptor beta chains originate from one sample sequenced in a study of shared clonotypes between healthy human individuals. TCRdb's copy holds only in-frame clones and misses some; the assay was immunoSEQ multiplex PCR. The table lists around 1.5 million clones, 95% to 99% of them singletons. Sequencing was carried out using naive CD4+ T cells sorted from blood. Indicated subset: CD45RA+ positively selected. These receptors were obtained from a man aged 25 to 40 in good health.

The CDR3 sequence is CSVENRSSYEQYF. The CDR3 DNA follows: TGCAGCGTTGAGAACAGGAGCTCCTACGAGCAGTACTTC. The chain recombines TRBV29-1 with TRBJ2-7; D is perhaps TRBD1 (5 bases). The CDR3 is 13 amino acids. The V end was cut by 3 bases, the J end by 0 bases, with 9 bases between. In germline, CDR1 is SQVTM, CDR2 ANQGSEA.

The V call is TRBV14, the J call TRBJ2-1, with 12 bases fitting TRBD2. Germline V gives CDR1 SGHDN, CDR2 FVKESK. Trimming removed 3 bases from V and 3 bases from J; junction bases left unmatched: 9. This CDR3 has 18 amino acids. The CDR3 spells CASSHNRLAGVGYNEQFF. DNA of the CDR3: TGTGCCAGCAGCCATAATAGACTAGCGGGAGTTGGCTACAATGAGCAGTTCTTC. The variable domain in full, completed from reference TRBV14 and TRBJ2-1, reads EAGVTQFPSHSVIEKGQTVTLRCDPISGHDNLYWYRRVMGKEIKFLLHFVKESKQDESGMPNNRFLAERTGGTYSTLKVQPAELEDSGVYFCASSHNRLAGVGYNEQFFGPGTRLTVL.

The count of this clone is one. The chain couples TRBV4-3 to TRBJ2-1; the match to TRBD1 covers 7 bases. Germline assignment: CDR1 LGHNA and CDR2 YSLEER. The CDR3 contains 16 residues. The V and J ends lost 0 bases and 7 bases, in that order; junction bases with no gene match: 9. The CDR3 spells CASSQDGTVRRNEQFF. CDR3 DNA sequence: TGCGCCAGCAGCCAAGATGGGACAGTCCGAAGGAATGAGCAGTTCTTC.

The chain has TRBV11-2 and TRBJ2-7; D not resolved. Per the germline V gene, CDR1 is SGHAT and CDR2 is FQNNGV. Trimming cost V 1 base and J 7 bases, with 11 bases left between them. The CDR3 contains 13 residues. CDR3 amino acids: CASSLVGRVEQYF. CDR3 coding DNA: TGTGCCAGCAGCTTAGTGGGAAGGGTTGAGCAGTACTTC.

The sample holds one count of this clone. Additional DNA sequences in this sample encode the identical CDR3. This rearrangement joins TRBV9 to TRBJ2-1; 11 positions match TRBD2. This CDR3 is built from 16 residues. Germline-derived CDR1 and CDR2 are SGDLS and YYNGEE. Germline trimming cut 2 bases from V and 3 bases from J; bases unmatched to any gene: 4. The CDR3 loop reads CASSVLAGGSYNEQFF. CDR3 bases: TGTGCCAGCAGCGTCCTAGCGGGAGGAAGCTACAATGAGCAGTTCTTC.

The V and J genes are TRBV6-6 and TRBJ2-5, with D possibly TRBD2 on 5 matching bases. V was shortened by 6 bases and J by 9 bases, with 14 bases between the two germline ends. Germline V gives CDR1 MNHNY, CDR2 SVGAGI (reference sequence). The CDR3 loop spans 12 amino acids. The DNA for the CDR3 is TGTGCCAGCAGCCCAAGCGGCAGACCCCAGTACTTC. It yields the protein CASSPSGRPQYF.

This chain uses TRBV6-1 with TRBJ1-1, with D hard to call. In germline, CDR1 is MNHNS, CDR2 SASEGT. Trimming took 5 bases from V and 3 from J, leaving 7 bases between them. The CDR3 runs 12 residues. The CDR3 DNA sequence: TGTGCCAGCAGTCAGAGTTACACTGAAGCTTTCTTT. Amino acids: CASSQSYTEAFF.

The chain joins TRBV2 to TRBJ2-3; maybe TRBD2 (5 bases). From germline, CDR1 is SNHLY and CDR2 FYNNEI. The CDR3 sequence is 12 residues long. Trimming shortened V by 6 bases and J by 4 bases, and 8 bases separated the two germline ends. CDR3 amino acids: CASRLVSDTQYF. DNA for the CDR3: TGTGCCAGCAGACTAGTCTCAGATACGCAGTATTTT.

Regarding this clone: Other nucleotide sequences in the sample specify the same CDR3. The gene calls are TRBV5-1 and TRBJ1-5; 9 bases line up with TRBD1. V shed 0 bases, J shed 6 bases, and the junction held 4 bases outside the gene matches. CDR3 size: 15 residues. From germline, CDR1 is SGHRS and CDR2 YFSETQ. The CDR3 sequence is CASSLETGGSQPQHF. CDR3 sequence (DNA): TGCGCCAGCAGCTTGGAGACAGGGGGTAGTCAGCCCCAGCATTTT.

The genes are TRBV27 and TRBJ2-4, with D possibly matching TRBD2 (5 bases). Germline CDR1 and CDR2: MNHEY and SMNVEV (reference sequence). There are 13 residues in the CDR3. V was trimmed by 6 bases and J by 9 bases, leaving 15 bases between them. The CDR3 DNA follows: TGTGCCAGCAGAACTAGGGTAGAGGGCATTCAGTACTTC. It translates to CASRTRVEGIQYF.

The chain employs TRBV4-3 and TRBJ1-3, with D perhaps TRBD1 (5 bases). The V end lost 5 bases, the J end lost 2 bases, and 31 bases lay between the germline ends. Germline CDR1 is LGHNA and CDR2 is YSLEER. The CDR3 spans 21 residues. CDR3 nucleotide sequence: TGCGCCAGCAGCTACCATCTAACAGGTGTTCAGATGGTCGGCCCTGGAAACACCATATATTTT. It translates to CASSYHLTGVQMVGPGNTIYF.

Concerning this clone: The sample has other DNA sequences that encode this CDR3 too. The V call is TRBV20-1, the J call TRBJ2-7; possibly TRBD1 for D (6 bases). Per the germline V gene, CDR1 is DFQATT and CDR2 is SNEGSKA (reference sequence). The germline V and J ends were trimmed by 6 bases and 5 bases, with 11 bases remaining between them. The CDR3 consists of 11 residues. CDR3 DNA: TGCAGTGCGAACAGGGACCACGAGCAGTACTTC. Its translation: CSANRDHEQYF.

V gene TRBV5-4 combines with J gene TRBJ2-7; D is possibly TRBD2 (5 bases). CDR1 SGHNT and CDR2 YYREEE come from the germline V gene (reference sequence). CDR3 size: 13 residues. The V end lost 4 bases, the J end lost 0 bases, and 8 bases lay between the germline ends. The CDR3 sequence: CASSPSGSYEQYF. The CDR3 bases are TGTGCCAGCAGCCCCAGCGGCTCCTACGAGCAGTACTTC.

The J gene is TRBJ2-1, the V gene TRBV7-2; a possible D gene is TRBD2 (6 bases). Trimming removed 3 bases from V and 6 bases from J, with 12 bases in between. Germline V gene data show CDR1 as SGHTA and CDR2 as FQGNSA. This CDR3 is built from 14 residues. In DNA form, the CDR3 reads TGTGCCAGCAGCTTGGAGGGCCGGTCCAATGAGCAGTTCTTC. The encoded protein is CASSLEGRSNEQFF.

The genes are TRBV2 and TRBJ1-2; no clear D gene. V was cut by 4 bases and J by 5 bases, with 14 bases left in between. The CDR3 totals 14 residues. From germline, CDR1 is SNHLY and CDR2 FYNNEI. This CDR3 is CASSGLSGWYGYTF. CDR3 nucleotide sequence: TGTGCCAGCAGTGGATTGTCGGGGTGGTATGGCTACACCTTC.

J is TRBJ2-7 and V is TRBV19; 13 positions agree with TRBD2. Germline lookup yields CDR1 LNHDA and CDR2 SQIVND (reference sequence). V lost 4 bases to trimming and J lost 0 bases; unmatched junction nucleotides: 6. The CDR3 is 17 amino acids. CDR3 in amino acids: CASSTGLAGVFSYEQYF. In nucleotides, the CDR3 is TGTGCCAGTAGTACCGGACTAGCGGGAGTGTTCTCCTACGAGCAGTACTTC.

V is TRBV6-1 and J is TRBJ1-1, with TRBD1 matching 10 bases. Germline V gene data show CDR1 as MNHNS and CDR2 as SASEGT. This CDR3 is built from 16 residues. V shed 3 bases and J 5 bases; nucleotides not matched to a gene: 9. DNA for the CDR3: TGTGCCAGCAGTGATCCTCGACAGGGGGCGCGAACTGAAGCTTTCTTT. This gives the protein CASSDPRQGARTEAFF.

This rearrangement joins TRBV30 to TRBJ2-5, with D uncertain. Germline lookup yields CDR1 GTSNPN and CDR2 SVGIG (reference sequence). This CDR3 contains 14 residues. Trimming shortened V by 1 base and J by 2 bases, and 11 bases separated the two germline ends. The CDR3 is CAWSAGPKQETQYF. As DNA, the CDR3 is TGTGCCTGGAGTGCCGGACCCAAGCAAGAGACCCAGTACTTC.

The chain combines TRBV25-1 with TRBJ1-4; D may be TRBD1 (6 bases). CDR1 is MGHDK, CDR2 SYGVNS, per germline. The CDR3 spans 16 residues. Trimming removed 4 bases at V and 8 bases at J, with 20 bases between. The CDR3 region is CASSGGKTGVREKLFF. The CDR3, as DNA: TGTGCCAGCAGTGGAGGGAAGACAGGAGTTCGGGAAAAACTGTTTTTT.

The CDR3 DNA reads TGTGCCAGCAGCCGTCTAGCGGGTCGCACAGATACGCAGTATTTT. It yields the protein CASSRLAGRTDTQYF. J is TRBJ2-3 and V is TRBV7-3; 8 bases fit TRBD2. This CDR3 is built from 15 residues. Germline CDR1 reads SGHTA; CDR2 reads FQGTGA. V lost 5 bases, J lost 1 base, and 5 bases stayed unmatched.

Details on this clone: Within the sample, other DNA sequences also encode this same CDR3. The chain recombines TRBV6-1 with TRBJ2-7; D not resolved. The CDR3 consists of 14 residues. V was clipped by 2 bases and J by 0 bases, with 8 bases between them. Germline CDR1 and CDR2: MNHNS and SASEGT. The CDR3 reads CASSELADSYEQYF. DNA for the CDR3: TGTGCCAGCAGTGAATTAGCTGACTCCTACGAGCAGTACTTC.

The rearrangement joins TRBV11-2 to TRBJ2-7, with 9 nucleotides matching TRBD2. Per germline, CDR1 SGHAT and CDR2 FQNNGV. The CDR3 has 16 residues. The V segment lost 5 bases and the J segment 2 bases; nucleotides outside the gene matches: 10. The DNA for the CDR3 is TGTGCCAGCAGCGAAGACCCGCTAGCGGGAACCTACGAGCAGTACTTC. Translating gives CASSEDPLAGTYEQYF.

The chain is built from TRBV18 and TRBJ1-4, with 7 bases identical to TRBD1. There are 16 residues in the CDR3. After removal of 6 bases from V and 3 bases from J, the junction contained 10 bases not matched to a gene. CDR1 and CDR2 (germline): KGHSH, LQKENI. CDR3 DNA sequence: TGTGCCAGCTCCCAAGACAGGGTGCAAGCTAATGAAAAACTGTTTTTT. Translated, it gives CASSQDRVQANEKLFF.

The V gene is TRBV29-1, the J gene TRBJ1-5; 8 bases agree with TRBD1. Germline CDR1 and CDR2: SQVTM and ANQGSEA. Trimming at V came to 4 bases and at J to 4 bases, leaving 3 bases not matched to a gene. The CDR3 runs 13 residues. The CDR3 DNA reads TGCAGCGTTGGAGGACAGGGAAATCAGCCCCAGCATTTT. Translated, it gives CSVGGQGNQPQHF.

The V call is TRBV5-1, the J call TRBJ1-2; possible D gene TRBD1, 5 bases. Germline V gives CDR1 SGHRS, CDR2 YFSETQ. CDR3 length: 15 residues. V lost 2 bases and J 4 bases, leaving 15 bases between the germline ends. DNA for the CDR3: TGCGCCAGCAGCTTCCTAGCCCAGGGATCCTATGGCTACACCTTC. It specifies CASSFLAQGSYGYTF.

Remarks on this clone: At the DNA level, this CDR3 is encoded by other sequences in the same sample as well. V and J are TRBV5-1 and TRBJ2-7, with 12 bases matching TRBD2. Germline assignment: CDR1 SGHRS and CDR2 YFSETQ. The junction had 2 bases not matched to a gene; V was cut back by 4 bases and J by 0 bases. The CDR3 is made up of 15 amino acids. CDR3 DNA: TGCGCCAGCAGCGCGACTAGCGGGAGCTCCTACGAGCAGTACTTC. It translates to CASSATSGSSYEQYF.

This rearrangement joins TRBV6-1 to TRBJ1-1, with D perhaps matching TRBD1 (5 bases). The CDR3 is 16 amino acids. The germline gives CDR1 MNHNS, CDR2 SASEGT. V was shortened by 4 bases and J by 2 bases, with 17 bases between the two germline ends. CDR3 loop: CASSGGDSAFNTEAFF. CDR3 DNA sequence: TGTGCCAGCAGTGGCGGGGACTCAGCATTTAACACTGAAGCTTTCTTT.

This rearrangement joins TRBV10-3 to TRBJ2-2; D is perhaps TRBD1 (5 bases). V lost 6 bases and J lost 4, with 15 bases in between. This CDR3 has 15 residues. CDR1 is ENHRY and CDR2 is SYGVKD in the germline V gene. The CDR3 DNA follows: TGTGCCATCAGACCTCAAGGGGTGGCCACCGGGGAGCTGTTTTTT. This codes for CAIRPQGVATGELFF.

The chain carries TRBV5-4 and TRBJ2-7; possible D gene TRBD1, 6 bases. V gave up 1 base and J gave up 1 base, with 18 bases separating them. This CDR3 has 17 residues. The germline gives CDR1 SGHNT, CDR2 YYREEE (reference sequence). The CDR3 DNA follows: TGTGCCAGCAGCTTGAAGAGGGGGATGGCCGCATCCTACGAGCAGTACTTC. It translates to CASSLKRGMAASYEQYF.

V usage is TRBV2 and J usage is TRBJ2-7; either TRBD1 or TRBD2 may fit D (5 bases each). With 4 bases removed from V and 3 bases from J, the gap between germline ends came to 10 bases. Germline CDR1 SNHLY, CDR2 FYNNEI. CDR3 size: 13 residues. The CDR3, as DNA: TGTGCCAGCAGTGGGGGACGACACTACGAGCAGTACTTC. As protein: CASSGGRHYEQYF.

The chain recombines TRBV7-2 with TRBJ2-7; TRBD2 agrees at 11 bases. V was clipped by 4 bases and J by 2 bases; unmatched bases: 13. The CDR3 is made up of 18 amino acids. Germline V CDR1 and CDR2: SGHTA, FQGNSA. The CDR3 sequence is CASSSGGLAGGATYEQYF. For the CDR3, the DNA is TGTGCCAGCAGCTCAGGGGGTCTAGCGGGAGGAGCAACCTACGAGCAGTACTTC.

Written as DNA, the CDR3 is TGCGCCAGCAGCTTGAACCCCCCCGGGGGCGGGAGCCACAATGAGCAGTTCTTC. Amino acid sequence: CASSLNPPGGGSHNEQFF. The chain carries TRBV5-1 and TRBJ2-1; D perhaps matches TRBD2 (7 bases). CDR3 length equals 18 residues. Germline V CDR1 and CDR2: SGHRS, YFSETQ. Trimming removed 1 base from V and 5 bases from J, with 22 bases in between.